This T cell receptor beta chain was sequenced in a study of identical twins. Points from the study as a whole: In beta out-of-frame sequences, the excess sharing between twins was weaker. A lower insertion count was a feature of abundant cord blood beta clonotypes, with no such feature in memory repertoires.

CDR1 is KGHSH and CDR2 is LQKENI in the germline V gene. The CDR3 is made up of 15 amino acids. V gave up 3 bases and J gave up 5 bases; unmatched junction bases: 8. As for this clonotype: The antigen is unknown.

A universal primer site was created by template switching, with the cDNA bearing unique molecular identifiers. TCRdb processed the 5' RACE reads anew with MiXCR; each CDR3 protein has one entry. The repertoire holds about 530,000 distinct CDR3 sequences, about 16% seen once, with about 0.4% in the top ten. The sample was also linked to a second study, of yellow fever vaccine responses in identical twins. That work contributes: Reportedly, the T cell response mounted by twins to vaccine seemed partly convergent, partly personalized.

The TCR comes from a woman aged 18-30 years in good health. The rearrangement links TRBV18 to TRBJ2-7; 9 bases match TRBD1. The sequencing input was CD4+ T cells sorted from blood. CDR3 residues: CASSPTQGAGNEQYF. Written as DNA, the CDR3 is TGTGCCAGCTCACCGACACAGGGGGCTGGGAACGAGCAGTACTTC.